The clone carrying this T cell receptor (beta chain) is judged medium-sized (0.01 to 0.1%). Antigen: not known. Germline-derived CDR1 and CDR2 are SGHTA and FQGNSA. With 5 bases clipped from V and 3 bases from J, the junction kept 6 bases outside the gene matches. The CDR3 spans 14 residues. The data are from a study of early T cells in non-severe SARS-CoV-2 infection. Study-level results: Clonotype matching in VDJdb favored anti-spike CD8 responses and did not capture private and CD4 specificities.

The TCR library protocol attached unique molecular identifiers to the individual cDNA molecules. TCRdb reanalysed the 5' RACE reads using MiXCR and keeps one entry per CDR3 protein. The profile covers some 46,000 distinct CDR3 sequences, with around 6% appearing a single time and around 12% taken by the ten largest. The J gene is TRBJ1-2, the V gene TRBV7-2, with 7 bases that match TRBD1. This TCR came from an adult who was a healthcare worker with PCR-confirmed SARS-CoV-2 infection or an uninfected control (not recorded which). Sequences were obtained from whole blood. CDR3: CASSLDRDYYGYTF. CDR3 sequence (DNA): TGTGCCAGCAGCCTTGACAGGGACTACTATGGCTACACCTTC.